Listed here are 29 T cell receptor beta chains from one sample, sequenced in a study of shared clonotypes between healthy human individuals. Sequenced by immunoSEQ multiplex PCR; TCRdb stores in-frame clones only, minus some. The repertoire consists of about 1.1 million clones, with more than 75% occurring once and the leading ten covering under 0.6%. Material for sequencing was memory CD4+ T cells from PBMCs. The subset is: CD45RA-negative fraction. The receptor set was obtained from a young man in good health. Some clones in this sample may be carry-over from other donors' samples.

The chain has TRBV19 and TRBJ2-5; 8 positions agree with TRBD2. This CDR3 is 14 amino acids long. V lost 7 bases to trimming and J lost 2 bases; unmatched junction nucleotides: 6. The germline V gene encodes CDR1 LNHDA and CDR2 SQIVND (reference sequence). CDR3 bases: TGTGCCAGTACGGTAGCGGGATTTCAAGAGACCCAGTACTTC. Translating it yields CASTVAGFQETQYF.

This clone was counted once. The chain has TRBV19 and TRBJ2-1; D unclear. V lost 5 bases to trimming and J lost 9 bases, with 14 bases between them. Germline V gene sequence: CDR1 LNHDA, CDR2 SQIVND (reference sequence). The CDR3 contains 13 residues. CDR3 amino acids: CASSVQSRSEQFF. CDR3 sequence (DNA): TGTGCCAGTAGTGTGCAGTCTAGGAGTGAGCAGTTCTTC.

CDR3 protein: CASSSQRGGEQFF. CDR3 in DNA: TGTGCCAGCAGCTCCCAGAGGGGCGGTGAGCAGTTCTTC. The chain combines TRBV7-3 with TRBJ2-1; tentatively, D is TRBD1 or TRBD2 (5 bases each). CDR1 is SGHTA, CDR2 FQGTGA, per germline. Trimming stripped 4 bases from V and 9 bases from J, with 13 bases between. The CDR3 is made up of 13 amino acids.

The genes are TRBV27 and TRBJ1-1; D unclear. CDR1 and CDR2 from the germline V gene are MNHEY and SMNVEV (reference sequence). The ends were cut back, 2 bases at V and 1 base at J, with 8 bases in the middle. The length of the CDR3 is 14 residues. CDR3 DNA sequence: TGTGCCAGCAGTTTAATCGCACAGAACACTGAAGCTTTCTTT. It yields the protein CASSLIAQNTEAFF.

As DNA, the CDR3 is TGCGCCAGCAGGGCCGGGACTAGGGATGAGCAGTTCTTC. Protein sequence: CASRAGTRDEQFF. This chain connects TRBV5-1 to TRBJ2-1, with 8 positions matching TRBD2. This CDR3 contains 13 residues. Germline V CDR1 and CDR2: SGHRS, YFSETQ. V gave up 5 bases and J gave up 8 bases; unmatched junction bases: 6. The full variable domain, completed using reference TRBV5-1 and TRBJ2-1, is KAGVTQTPRYLIKTRGQQVTLSCSPISGHRSVSWYQQTPGQGLQFLFEYFSETQRNKGNFPGRFSGRQFSNSRSEMNVSTLELGDSALYLCASRAGTRDEQFFGPGTRLTVL.

The rearrangement links TRBV5-4 to TRBJ1-4, with D perhaps TRBD1 (6 bases). Germline V CDR1 and CDR2: SGHNT, YYREEE (reference sequence). The CDR3 consists of 16 residues. V dropped 0 bases and J dropped 6 bases, with 15 bases sitting between them. The CDR3 nucleotides are TGTGCCAGCAGCTTGGCCGGAGGGGGGCCTGATGAAAAACTGTTTTTT. Translating gives CASSLAGGGPDEKLFF.

V is TRBV29-1 and J is TRBJ2-6, with 9 bases lining up with TRBD1. The CDR3 runs 15 residues. CDR1 is SQVTM, CDR2 ANQGSEA, per germline. J was trimmed by 0 bases and V by 7 bases; bases with no gene match: 4. The CDR3: CSAGQGSSGANVLTF. In DNA, the CDR3 is TGCAGCGCGGGACAGGGCAGCTCTGGGGCCAACGTCCTGACTTTC.

V and J are TRBV11-3 and TRBJ2-1; 10 bases are a match to TRBD2. The ends lost 0 bases at V and 8 bases at J; junction bases unmatched: 4. The germline CDR1 and CDR2 sequences are SGHNT and YENEEA. This CDR3 has 15 amino acids. The CDR3 region has the DNA TGTGCCAGCAGCTTAGATATCAGCGGGAGGGATGAGCAGTTCTTC. Protein product: CASSLDISGRDEQFF.

On this clone: Other DNA sequences from this sample encode an identical CDR3 as well. The chain links TRBV9 to TRBJ2-1; TRBD2 matches 9 bases. After removal of 3 bases from V and 1 base from J, the junction contained 2 bases not matched to a gene. Germline CDR1 SGDLS, CDR2 YYNGEE. This CDR3 has 15 amino acids. CDR3 sequence: CASSGSGSSYNEQFF. The CDR3 DNA is TGTGCCAGCAGCGGTAGCGGGAGTTCCTACAATGAGCAGTTCTTC.

The chain uses TRBV19 and TRBJ1-5; no clear D gene. This CDR3 comprises 15 residues. Trimming pared 7 bases from V and 0 bases from J, leaving 13 bases between. CDR1 LNHDA and CDR2 SQIVND come from the germline V gene (reference sequence). The CDR3 DNA follows: TGTGCCAGTACCGGAGGAGCCTATAGCAATCAGCCCCAGCATTTT. Its translation is CASTGGAYSNQPQHF.

This clone was detected once. The chain joins TRBV6-1 to TRBJ2-2; possible D gene TRBD1, 6 bases. V gave up 1 base and J gave up 9 bases, with 12 bases separating them. The CDR3 sequence is 14 residues long. In germline, CDR1 is MNHNS, CDR2 SASEGT. CDR3 sequence reads: CASSEVTGSRELFF. The CDR3 DNA reads as TGTGCCAGCAGTGAAGTAACAGGGTCGAGGGAGCTGTTTTTT.

The genes are TRBV19 and TRBJ2-2, with TRBD2 matching 10 bases. This CDR3 contains 16 residues. The trim removed 5 bases at V and 4 bases at J, leaving 7 bases unmatched. Per germline, CDR1 LNHDA and CDR2 SQIVND (reference sequence). The CDR3 nucleotides read TGTGCCAGTAGTCAAAGCGGGAGGGCCAGCACCGGGGAGCTGTTTTTT. It is translated as CASSQSGRASTGELFF.

The V call is TRBV28, the J call TRBJ2-4; D gene unclear. This CDR3 is 12 amino acids long. Trimming cost V 7 bases and J 0 bases, with 4 bases left between them. Germline-derived CDR1 and CDR2 are MDHEN and SYDVKM. The CDR3 coding sequence is TGTGCCAGCATCGGAGCCAAAAACATTCAGTACTTC. It encodes CASIGAKNIQYF.

V gene TRBV7-6 combines with J gene TRBJ2-7, with 13 bases identical to TRBD2. V gave up 5 bases and J gave up 7 bases; unmatched junction bases: 8. Looked up from germline, CDR1 is SGHVS and CDR2 is FNYEAQ. The CDR3 sequence is 15 residues long. Here the CDR3 DNA reads TGTGCCAGCAGCCCACTAGCGGGAGGGCCTGTTGAGCAGTACTTC. Its translation: CASSPLAGGPVEQYF.

In this sample, this clone turned up many times. The V and J genes are TRBV11-2 and TRBJ2-1; 9 nucleotides align to TRBD2. The V gene's germline CDR1 is SGHAT and CDR2 FQNNGV. With 0 bases clipped from V and 7 bases from J, the junction kept 10 bases outside the gene matches. The CDR3 is 17 amino acids. The CDR3 sequence: CASSLDQSLAGMNEQFF. The CDR3 region has the DNA TGTGCCAGCAGCTTAGATCAATCGCTAGCGGGAATGAATGAGCAGTTCTTC.

This sequence joins TRBV6-1 and TRBJ2-7; D might be TRBD2 (5 bases). The length of the CDR3 is 15 residues. Looked up from germline, CDR1 is MNHNS and CDR2 is SASEGT. V dropped 2 bases and J dropped 3 bases, with 14 bases sitting between them. The CDR3 is CASSENFRDLYEQYF. CDR3 in DNA: TGTGCCAGCAGTGAAAACTTTCGGGATCTCTACGAGCAGTACTTC.

The rearrangement links TRBV7-2 to TRBJ2-2; 13 nucleotides agree with TRBD2. The CDR3 extends over 14 amino acids. V lost 5 bases to trimming and J lost 7 bases; unmatched junction nucleotides: 1. Germline V gene data show CDR1 as SGHTA and CDR2 as FQGNSA. CDR3 DNA: TGTGCCAGCAGCGGGACTAGCGGGATCGGGGAGCTGTTTTTT. Translated: CASSGTSGIGELFF.

This clone was counted a single time. Other nucleotide sequences in the sample specify the same CDR3. The V and J genes are TRBV6-5 and TRBJ1-5; 10 bases map to TRBD1. Germline CDR1 is MNHEY and CDR2 is SVGAGI. V gave up 6 bases and J gave up 7 bases; unmatched junction bases: 3. The CDR3 runs to 13 residues. CDR3 coding DNA: TGTGCCAGCAGCAGGGACAGGGGACAGCCCCAGCATTTT. Residues: CASSRDRGQPQHF.

The rearrangement joins TRBV28 to TRBJ2-3; 8 bases match TRBD1. In germline, CDR1 is MDHEN, CDR2 SYDVKM. CDR3 length: 16 residues. Trimming cost V 4 bases and J 0 bases; bases outside gene matches: 6. Here the CDR3 DNA reads TGTGCCAGCAGTTCTCGACAGGGGCCAAGCACAGATACGCAGTATTTT. It codes for CASSSRQGPSTDTQYF.

The chain has TRBV28 and TRBJ2-3; 8 nucleotides match TRBD1. The CDR3 runs 16 residues. CDR1 MDHEN and CDR2 SYDVKM come from the germline V gene. Unmatched junction bases numbered 10, after V lost 5 bases and J lost 3 bases. DNA of the CDR3: TGTGCCAGCAGTCCCATGACAGGGGTCCTGACAGATACGCAGTATTTT. Its translation is CASSPMTGVLTDTQYF.

This clone came up a few times. This sequence joins TRBV7-3 and TRBJ2-2; 7 positions agree with TRBD1. With 5 bases clipped from V and 1 base from J, the junction kept 7 bases outside the gene matches. Germline CDR1 SGHTA, CDR2 FQGTGA. The CDR3 contains 16 residues. The CDR3 DNA follows: TGTGCCAGCAGCCCCTGGACAGGTGGGAACACCGGGGAGCTGTTTTTT. Translation gives CASSPWTGGNTGELFF.

The V gene is TRBV5-6, the J gene TRBJ2-2, with 8 bases fitting TRBD2. Germline values: CDR1 SGHDT, CDR2 YYEEEE. The CDR3 loop spans 17 amino acids. Germline trimming cut 2 bases from V and 0 bases from J; bases unmatched to any gene: 6. CDR3 amino acids: CASSFSTSAPNTGELFF. The CDR3 coding sequence is TGTGCCAGCAGCTTCTCGACTAGCGCTCCGAACACCGGGGAGCTGTTTTTT.

The chain couples TRBV28 to TRBJ2-7; TRBD1 aligns across 7 bases. The J segment lost 2 bases and the V segment lost 6 bases, leaving 7 bases of the junction unmatched. Germline V lookup: CDR1 MDHEN, CDR2 SYDVKM. The CDR3 totals 14 residues. CDR3 residues: CASSPHRGTYEQYF. The CDR3 nucleotides are TGTGCCAGCAGCCCCCACAGGGGAACCTACGAGCAGTACTTC.

The chain is built from TRBV9 and TRBJ2-2; possibly TRBD1 for D (5 bases). V lost 0 bases and J lost 6, with 12 bases in between. The V gene's germline CDR1 is SGDLS and CDR2 YYNGEE. This CDR3 contains 15 residues. CDR3 in amino acids: CASSVDPGASGELFF. The CDR3, as DNA: TGTGCCAGCAGCGTAGATCCTGGGGCATCCGGGGAGCTGTTTTTT. The whole variable domain, filled in from reference TRBV9 and TRBJ2-2, reads DSGVTQTPKHLITATGQRVTLRCSPRSGDLSVYWYQQSLDQGLQFLIQYYNGEERAKGNILERFSAQQFPDLHSELNLSSLELGDSALYFCASSVDPGASGELFFGEGSRLTVL.

This sequence joins TRBV5-1 and TRBJ2-1, with TRBD1 matching over 9 bases. J was trimmed by 15 bases and V by 0 bases; bases with no gene match: 4. CDR3 length: 12 residues. Germline values: CDR1 SGHRS, CDR2 YFSETQ. CDR3 in DNA: TGCGCCAGCAGCTTGGAACAGGGGGCCCGGTTCTTC. Residues: CASSLEQGARFF.

The chain has TRBV30 and TRBJ2-1, with D perhaps matching TRBD2 (6 bases). The CDR3 covers 14 residues. The ends were cut back, 8 bases at V and 8 bases at J, with 22 bases in the middle. Germline CDR1 is GTSNPN and CDR2 is SVGIG (reference sequence). CDR3 sequence reads: CAGIPEGGLHEQFF. As DNA, the CDR3 is TGTGCCGGGATTCCTGAGGGAGGTTTACATGAGCAGTTCTTC.

The gene calls are TRBV28 and TRBJ1-6; unclear D gene. V was trimmed by 5 bases and J by 14 bases, leaving 19 bases between them. The germline V gene encodes CDR1 MDHEN and CDR2 SYDVKM. The CDR3 contains 14 residues. CDR3 protein: CASSPYRDRGSLHF. The DNA of the CDR3 is TGTGCCAGCAGTCCCTACCGGGATCGCGGATCCCTCCACTTT. The full variable domain, with the rest looked up from reference TRBV28 and TRBJ1-6, is DVKVTQSSRYLVKRTGEKVFLECVQDMDHENMFWYRQDPGLGLRLIYFSYDVKMKEKGDIPEGYSVSREKKERFSLILESASTNQTSMYLCASSPYRDRGSLHFGNGTRLTVT.

The rearrangement links TRBV4-1 to TRBJ2-1; no firm D call. The V end was cut by 1 base, the J end by 10 bases, with 14 bases between. Germline loops: CDR1 MGHRA, CDR2 YSYEKL. This CDR3 has 14 residues. CDR3: CASSQGVTRVEQFF. CDR3 nucleotide sequence: TGCGCCAGCAGCCAAGGTGTTACCCGTGTAGAGCAGTTCTTC.

Here the CDR3 reads CASSQSAESLSYGYTF. In DNA, the CDR3 is TGTGCCAGCTCACAGTCAGCCGAGAGTTTGAGCTATGGCTACACCTTC. The rearrangement uses TRBV18 and TRBJ1-2; D ambiguous. Per the germline V gene, CDR1 is KGHSH and CDR2 is LQKENI. There are 16 residues in the CDR3. Trimming removed 4 bases at V and 4 bases at J, with 19 bases between.